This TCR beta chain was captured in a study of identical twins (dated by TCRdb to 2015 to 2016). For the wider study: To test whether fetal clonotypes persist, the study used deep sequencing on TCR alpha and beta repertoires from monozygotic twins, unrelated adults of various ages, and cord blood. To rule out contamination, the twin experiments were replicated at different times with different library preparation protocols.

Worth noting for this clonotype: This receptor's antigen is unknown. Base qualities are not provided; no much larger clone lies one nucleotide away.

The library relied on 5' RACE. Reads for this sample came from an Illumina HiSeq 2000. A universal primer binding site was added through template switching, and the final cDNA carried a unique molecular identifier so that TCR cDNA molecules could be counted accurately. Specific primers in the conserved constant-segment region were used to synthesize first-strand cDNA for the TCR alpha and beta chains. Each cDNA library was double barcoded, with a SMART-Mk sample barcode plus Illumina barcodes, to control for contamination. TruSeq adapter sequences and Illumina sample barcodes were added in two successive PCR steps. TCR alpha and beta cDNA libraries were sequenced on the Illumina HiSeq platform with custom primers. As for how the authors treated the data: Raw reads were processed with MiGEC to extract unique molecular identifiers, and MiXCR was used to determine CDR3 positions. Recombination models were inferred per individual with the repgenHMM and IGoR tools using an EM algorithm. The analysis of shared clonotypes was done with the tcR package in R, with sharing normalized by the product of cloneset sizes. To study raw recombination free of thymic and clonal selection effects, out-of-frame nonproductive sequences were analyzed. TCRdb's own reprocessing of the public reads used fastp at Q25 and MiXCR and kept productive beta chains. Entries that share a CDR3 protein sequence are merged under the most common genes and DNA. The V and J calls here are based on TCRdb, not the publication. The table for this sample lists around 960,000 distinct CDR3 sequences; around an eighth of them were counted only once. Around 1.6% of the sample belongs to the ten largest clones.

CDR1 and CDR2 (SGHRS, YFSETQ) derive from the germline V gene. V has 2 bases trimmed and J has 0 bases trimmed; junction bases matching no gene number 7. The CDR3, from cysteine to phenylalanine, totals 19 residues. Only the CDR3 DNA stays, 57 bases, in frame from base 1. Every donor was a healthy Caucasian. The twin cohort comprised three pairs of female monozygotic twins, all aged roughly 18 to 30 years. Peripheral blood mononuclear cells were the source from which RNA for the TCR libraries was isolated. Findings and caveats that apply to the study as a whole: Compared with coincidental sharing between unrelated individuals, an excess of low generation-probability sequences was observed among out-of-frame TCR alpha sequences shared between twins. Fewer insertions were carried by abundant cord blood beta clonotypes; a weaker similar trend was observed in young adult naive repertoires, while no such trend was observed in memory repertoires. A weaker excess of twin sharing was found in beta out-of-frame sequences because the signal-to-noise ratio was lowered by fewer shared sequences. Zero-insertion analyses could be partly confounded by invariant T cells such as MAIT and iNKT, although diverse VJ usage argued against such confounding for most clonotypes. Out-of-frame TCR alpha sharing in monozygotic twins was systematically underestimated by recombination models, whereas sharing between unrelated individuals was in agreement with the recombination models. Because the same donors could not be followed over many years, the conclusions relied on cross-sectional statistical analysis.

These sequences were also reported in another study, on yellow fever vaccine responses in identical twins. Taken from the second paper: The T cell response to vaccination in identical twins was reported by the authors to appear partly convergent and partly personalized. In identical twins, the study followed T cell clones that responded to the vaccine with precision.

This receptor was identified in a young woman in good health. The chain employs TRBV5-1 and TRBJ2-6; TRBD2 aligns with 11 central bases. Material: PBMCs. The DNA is TGCGCCAGCAGCTTTGGGGGACTAGCGGTTTCCTCTGGGGCCAACGTCCTGACTTTC. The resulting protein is CASSFGGLAVSSGANVLTF.